The 28 T cell receptor beta chains given below trace back to one sample, sequenced in a study of T-cell reconstitution after alpha-beta-depleted transplantation in children. It was with unique molecular identifiers that the TCRbeta library was prepared. TCRdb redid the calling of the PCR reads with MiXCR, one entry per CDR3 protein. The sample includes hundreds of thousands of distinct CDR3 sequences, around 19% seen only once; the top ten take approximately 3%. Material: PBMCs from the stem cell graft donor, obtained from the stem cell graft. Source of these receptors: a human donor who donated a stem cell graft to a child with acute lymphoblastic leukemia.

Comment on this clonotype: Relative to the germline gene, one junction end is altered; a read error may explain this. The gene calls are TRBV7-6 and TRBJ2-2; D might be TRBD1 (5 bases). From germline, CDR1 is SGHVS and CDR2 FNYEAQ. CDR3 length: 16 amino acids. Here the CDR3 reads CATSPLRARNTGELFF. CDR3 bases: TGTGCCACCAGCCCGCTCAGGGCGCGGAACACCGGGGAGCTGTTTTTT.

The chain carries TRBV27 and TRBJ2-2, with no clear D. The V end was cut by 2 bases, the J end by 1 base, with 8 bases between. Germline assignment: CDR1 MNHEY and CDR2 SMNVEV (reference sequence). This CDR3 has 15 residues. The CDR3 DNA follows: TGTGCCAGCAGTTTAGTTTGGGGGAACACCGGGGAGCTGTTTTTT. Its protein product is CASSLVWGNTGELFF.

The J gene is TRBJ2-3, the V gene TRBV7-8; tentatively, D is TRBD1 or TRBD2 (5 bases each). V was shortened by 3 bases and J by 4 bases, with 14 bases between the two germline ends. The CDR3 runs 15 residues. Germline assignment: CDR1 SGHVS and CDR2 FQNEAQ. The CDR3 DNA reads TGTGCCAGCAGCTTCCACAGGACGGGGCCAGATACGCAGTATTTT. It specifies CASSFHRTGPDTQYF.

The chain combines TRBV5-1 with TRBJ1-2, with 10 positions matching TRBD1. V shed 0 bases and J 2 bases; nucleotides not matched to a gene: 7. This CDR3 has 17 amino acids. Germline V gene data show CDR1 as SGHRS and CDR2 as YFSETQ. CDR3 residues: CASSLGGTGAPNYGYTF. CDR3 DNA: TGCGCCAGCAGCTTGGGGGGGACAGGGGCACCGAACTATGGCTACACCTTC.

The chain links TRBV19 to TRBJ2-1; TRBD2 agrees at 10 bases. Germline CDR1 reads LNHDA; CDR2 reads SQIVND (reference sequence). The CDR3 is made up of 15 amino acids. The V segment lost 3 bases and the J segment 7 bases; nucleotides outside the gene matches: 6. The CDR3 DNA reads as TGTGCCAGTAGTATCAGGCTAGCGGGGGCAAATGAGCAGTTCTTC. This translates into CASSIRLAGANEQFF.

This clonotype was found a few times. The chain employs TRBV3-1 and TRBJ1-1, with a possible D match to TRBD1 (5 bases). V lost 0 bases and J lost 0, with 8 bases in between. The germline CDR1 and CDR2 sequences are LGHDT and YNNKEL (reference sequence). The CDR3 length is 15 residues. As DNA, the CDR3 is TGTGCCAGCAGCCAAGAGGGGGGTATGAACACTGAAGCTTTCTTT. Protein sequence: CASSQEGGMNTEAFF. The whole variable domain, filled in from reference TRBV3-1 and TRBJ1-1, reads DTAVSQTPKYLVTQMGNDKSIKCEQNLGHDTMYWYKQDSKKFLKIMFSYNNKELIINETVPNRFSPKSPDKAHLNLHINSLELGDSAVYFCASSQEGGMNTEAFFGQGTRLTVV.

This rearrangement joins TRBV20-1 to TRBJ2-2, with unresolved D. V was shortened by 0 bases and J by 2 bases, with 16 bases between the two germline ends. The CDR3 spans 17 residues. CDR1 is DFQATT, CDR2 SNEGSKA, per germline (reference sequence). CDR3 bases: TGCAGTGCTAGAGATGTCAGCCGCGGATTAAACACCGGGGAGCTGTTTTTT. Translated: CSARDVSRGLNTGELFF.

This clonotype was counted at least ten times. The genes are TRBV29-1 and TRBJ2-7; no firm D call. The germline V gene has CDR1 SQVTM and CDR2 ANQGSEA. The CDR3 totals 15 residues. Deletions cut 5 bases from V and 2 bases from J, with 19 bases between. The CDR3 here is CSVYTRTVNPYEQYF. In DNA, the CDR3 is TGCAGCGTTTATACCCGGACGGTCAATCCCTACGAGCAGTACTTC.

V and J are TRBV4-2 and TRBJ2-1; D is tentatively TRBD1 or TRBD2 (6 bases each). There are 13 residues in the CDR3. V lost 4 bases and J 14 bases, leaving 18 bases between the germline ends. CDR1 and CDR2 from the germline V gene are LGHNA and YNFKEQ. The CDR3, as DNA: TGTGCCAGCAGCCCTGGGACACCGGGGGCCGAGTTCTTC. Translated: CASSPGTPGAEFF.

The V gene is TRBV3-1, the J gene TRBJ2-7; D is undetermined. In germline, CDR1 is LGHDT, CDR2 YNNKEL (reference sequence). The CDR3 has 13 amino acids. The V end was cut by 1 base, the J end by 5 bases, with 9 bases between. The CDR3 region has the DNA TGTGCCAGCAGCCAAGTCAACGAGAACGAGCAGTACTTC. Residues: CASSQVNENEQYF.

This chain links TRBV29-1 with TRBJ1-4, with TRBD1 matching over 8 bases. The CDR3 is 12 residues long. In germline, CDR1 is SQVTM, CDR2 ANQGSEA. With V trimmed by 5 bases and J by 6 bases, 2 bases remained unmatched. The CDR3 DNA is TGCAGCGTTACGGACAGGGATGAAAAACTGTTTTTT. Its protein is CSVTDRDEKLFF.

The chain recombines TRBV5-1 with TRBJ2-5, with 13 bases matching TRBD2. Germline V gives CDR1 SGHRS, CDR2 YFSETQ. This CDR3 contains 15 residues. V was clipped by 1 base and J by 5 bases; unmatched bases: 2. CDR3 DNA sequence: TGCGCCAGCAGCTTGACTAGCGGGAGGGGTGAGACCCAGTACTTC. The encoded protein is CASSLTSGRGETQYF.

CDR3 DNA: TGTGCCAGCAGCTTCGACTACAACGAGCAGTACTTC. This sequence encodes CASSFDYNEQYF. V and J are TRBV5-6 and TRBJ2-7; a possible D gene is TRBD2 (5 bases). Trimming cost V 2 bases and J 5 bases, with 8 bases left between them. From germline, CDR1 is SGHDT and CDR2 YYEEEE. This CDR3 comprises 12 residues.

This sequence joins TRBV14 and TRBJ1-1, with a weak D call TRBD1 (5 bases). Trimming left V 6 bases short and J 1 base short, with 12 bases between. The CDR3 has 14 residues. Germline V gives CDR1 SGHDN, CDR2 FVKESK. CDR3 DNA: TGTGCCAGCAGTGTCGCCGGGGCGAACACTGAAGCTTTCTTT. Protein sequence: CASSVAGANTEAFF.

This clonotype appeared a few times. J is TRBJ2-1 and V is TRBV12-3 or TRBV12-4; possibly TRBD2 for D (5 bases). V was trimmed by 2 bases and J by 0 bases, leaving 8 bases between them. The CDR3 spans 15 residues. CDR3 loop: CASSLRGPSYNEQFF. The CDR3, as DNA: TGTGCCAGCAGTTTAAGAGGGCCCTCCTACAATGAGCAGTTCTTC.

The gene calls are TRBV14 and TRBJ2-7; D perhaps matches TRBD1 (5 bases). CDR1 SGHDN and CDR2 FVKESK come from the germline V gene. The CDR3 has 14 amino acids. Trimming removed 4 bases from V and 3 bases from J, with 13 bases in between. CDR3 sequence: CASSPHRQIYEQYF. The CDR3 DNA sequence: TGTGCCAGCAGCCCACACAGACAGATCTACGAGCAGTACTTC.

This clonotype was recorded many times. This rearrangement joins TRBV7-6 to TRBJ2-1, with D tentatively TRBD1 (6 bases). This CDR3 is 13 amino acids long. CDR1 and CDR2 (germline): SGHVS, FNYEAQ. Trimming left V 5 bases short and J 4 bases short, with 9 bases between. The CDR3 here is CASSVTGYNEQFF. The DNA of the CDR3 is TGTGCCAGCAGCGTGACAGGATACAATGAGCAGTTCTTC.

The CDR3: CASSLGVVAQYF. CDR3 in DNA: TGTGCCAGCAGTTTAGGGGTGGTCGCCCAGTACTTC. V and J are TRBV12-3 or TRBV12-4 and TRBJ2-5; no definite D call. This CDR3 comprises 12 residues. With 1 base removed from V and 9 bases from J, the gap between germline ends came to 9 bases.

This sequence joins TRBV9 and TRBJ1-5; 7 bases are a match to TRBD1. This CDR3 region has 15 residues. Trimming at V came to 3 bases and at J to 4 bases, leaving 7 bases not matched to a gene. The germline V gene encodes CDR1 SGDLS and CDR2 YYNGEE. For the CDR3, the DNA is TGTGCCAGCAGCGCAGGGACAGCGGATAATCAGCCCCAGCATTTT. Its translation: CASSAGTADNQPQHF.

Here the CDR3 reads CASSQPDAPDQPQHF. CDR3 DNA: TGCGCCAGCAGCCAACCGGACGCTCCCGATCAGCCCCAGCATTTT. The V and J genes are TRBV4-1 and TRBJ1-5; no reliable D call. This CDR3 has 15 amino acids. V dropped 2 bases and J dropped 5 bases, with 13 bases sitting between them. Germline V gene data show CDR1 as MGHRA and CDR2 as YSYEKL.

This chain joins TRBV6-2 or TRBV6-3 and TRBJ1-5, with D maybe TRBD1 (6 bases). Germline CDR1 MNHEY, CDR2 SVGEGT. CDR3 length equals 15 residues. V lost 6 bases, J lost 3 bases, and 15 bases lay in between. CDR3: CASRIQGRSNQPQHF. DNA of the CDR3: TGTGCCAGCAGGATACAGGGACGATCCAATCAGCCCCAGCATTTT.

For this clonotype: One junction end does not reproduce the germline sequence, and a read error may be involved. This chain uses TRBV11-2 with TRBJ2-4; tentative D call: TRBD2 (6 bases). CDR3 length: 15 residues. Germline CDR1 SGHAT, CDR2 FQNNGV. The CDR3 reads CASSLDGGGLNSQYF. DNA for the CDR3: TGTGCCAGCAGCTTAGATGGTGGAGGGTTGAACAGTCAGTACTTC.

The chain employs TRBV29-1 and TRBJ2-3; no clear D. V lost 5 bases and J 5 bases, leaving 5 bases between the germline ends. Germline V gives CDR1 SQVTM, CDR2 ANQGSEA. The length of the CDR3 is 10 residues. The CDR3 coding sequence is TGCAGCGTTTCAAAAGATACGCAGTATTTT. Its translation is CSVSKDTQYF.

As for this clonotype: The junction departs from the called germline gene at one end, perhaps through a read error. The rearrangement joins TRBV18 to TRBJ2-3; D is undetermined. This CDR3 has 13 residues. In germline, CDR1 is KGHSH, CDR2 LQKENI. The CDR3 reads CASSQWRTDTQYF. CDR3 in DNA: TGTGCCAGCTCACAGTGGCGCACCGATACGCAGTATTTT.

This clonotype appeared a few times. The chain couples TRBV5-1 to TRBJ2-5, with D unclear. This CDR3 spans 15 amino acids. Germline V gene lookup returns CDR1 SGHRS and CDR2 YFSETQ. V was trimmed by 0 bases and J by 3 bases, leaving 12 bases between them. CDR3 coding DNA: TGCGCCAGCAGCTTGGAGGGTAGACTTAAAGAGACCCAGTACTTC. Translating it yields CASSLEGRLKETQYF.

About this clonotype itself: At one end, the junction sequence differs from germline, possibly due to a read error. This sequence joins TRBV12-3 or TRBV12-4 and TRBJ2-5; 11 positions match TRBD2. This CDR3 spans 19 amino acids. In DNA form, the CDR3 reads TGTGCCTGCAGTTTAAACGGGTTAGCGGGAGGGCAAGATTACGAGACCCAGTACTTC. This encodes CACSLNGLAGGQDYETQYF.

This clonotype was counted many times. The chain carries TRBV5-1 and TRBJ2-7; no reliable D call. The CDR3 sequence is 14 residues long. CDR1 and CDR2 (germline): SGHRS, YFSETQ. V shed 0 bases and J shed 2 bases, with 9 bases lying between them. CDR3 nucleotide sequence: TGCGCCAGCAGCTTGGCGGGTTATACCTACGAGCAGTACTTC. The encoded protein is CASSLAGYTYEQYF.

This clonotype was detected ten times or more. The V and J genes are TRBV7-9 and TRBJ2-7; 7 positions match TRBD2. Germline CDR1 reads SEHNR; CDR2 reads FQNEAQ (reference sequence). V gave up 1 base and J gave up 6 bases; unmatched junction bases: 6. The CDR3 is made up of 14 amino acids. CDR3 nucleotide sequence: TGTGCCAGCAGCTTAGGGGGGACTACCGGCGAGCAGTACTTC. It translates to CASSLGGTTGEQYF.